These 5 T cell receptor beta chains came from one sample sequenced in a study of blood T cells in healthy people across ages. The use of a sample-barcoded 5' primer and a J-beta primer mix characterized a second PCR of roughly 6 to 11 cycles. TCRdb reprocessed the 5' RACE reads via MiXCR and lists one record per CDR3 protein. Here the sample spans about 1.5 million distinct CDR3 sequences, roughly two fifths being singletons. Input material: blood. The source is a woman in her late teens or twenties in good health.

The V call is TRBV6-5, the J call TRBJ2-7, with D perhaps matching TRBD1 or TRBD2 (5 bases each). CDR3 size: 14 residues. Trimming removed 7 bases from V and 7 bases from J, with 20 bases in between. CDR1 and CDR2 from the germline V gene are MNHEY and SVGAGI. The CDR3 region is CASNRDGYMNEQYF. The CDR3, as DNA: TGTGCCAGCAACCGGGACGGCTATATGAATGAGCAGTACTTC.

A word on this clonotype: Compared with germline, one end of the junction differs, possibly owing to a read error. The chain links TRBV4-1 to TRBJ2-7; 7 nucleotides match TRBD2. The germline V gene encodes CDR1 MGHRA and CDR2 YSYEKL. This CDR3 is built from 15 residues. The CDR3 loop is CAGSQSTSFSYEQYF. The CDR3 DNA is TGCGCCGGCAGCCAATCGACTAGCTTTAGCTACGAGCAGTACTTC.

This clonotype was seen a handful of times. V is TRBV18 and J is TRBJ2-7; 8 bases agree with TRBD1. From germline, CDR1 is KGHSH and CDR2 LQKENI. With V trimmed by 6 bases and J by 5 bases, 9 bases remained unmatched. The CDR3 extends over 14 amino acids. CDR3 sequence reads: CASSRQGNLNEQYF. DNA of the CDR3: TGTGCCAGCTCCCGACAGGGGAACCTCAACGAGCAGTACTTC.

J is TRBJ2-1 and V is TRBV7-2, with 9 bases lining up with TRBD2. The trim removed 4 bases at V and 1 base at J, leaving 8 bases unmatched. The CDR3 totals 17 residues. Germline V lookup: CDR1 SGHTA, CDR2 FQGNSA. CDR3 sequence reads: CASSSGPAGGSYNEQFF. The DNA for the CDR3 is TGTGCCAGCAGCTCCGGACCAGCGGGAGGATCCTACAATGAGCAGTTCTTC.

The rearrangement links TRBV29-1 to TRBJ2-1; 8 nucleotides line up with TRBD1. The germline CDR1 and CDR2 sequences are SQVTM and ANQGSEA. This CDR3 is built from 17 residues. After removal of 8 bases from V and 0 bases from J, the junction contained 15 bases not matched to a gene. The CDR3, as DNA: TGCAGCTCCACTGGGACAGGTCCTGTTAGCTCCTACAATGAGCAGTTCTTC. Protein: CSSTGTGPVSSYNEQFF.